The source of this T cell receptor (beta chain) is a study of blood T cell repertoires in COVID-19. Study details: Specimens from acute and convalescent COVID-19 originated in the United States, Italy and Spain. T cells, B-cell-depleted T cells, or PBMCs supplied cDNA or gDNA.

Source study methods: Reference gene primer amplification in the assay estimated nucleated cell counts. TCRdb's copy holds only in-frame clones and misses some; the assay was immunoSEQ multiplex PCR. The V and J calls and clone size were taken over from that table, and D and trimming were inferred from the DNA. Of some 270,000 clones listed, about 89% are singletons. This CDR3 is 12 amino acids long. V dropped 0 bases and J dropped 4 bases, with 6 bases sitting between them. The germline CDR1 and CDR2 sequences are GTSNPN and SVGIG (reference sequence). Sequencing was done on a sample of peripheral blood. V gene TRBV30 combines with J gene TRBJ2-5; D is ambiguous. The clonotype originates from a middle-aged man with active or convalescent COVID-19. CDR3 loop: CAWSVRGETQYF. The CDR3 region has the DNA TGTGCCTGGAGTGTACGCGGAGAGACCCAGTACTTC.